Listed here are 17 T cell receptor beta chains from one sample, sequenced in a study of cytomegalovirus exposure and HLA in healthy donors. A multiplex PCR was run with 60 Vbeta primers and 13 Jbeta primers. Generated by immunoSEQ multiplex PCR, the TCRdb table keeps only in-frame clones and is missing some. Here the sample spans 180,000 or so clones, 82% being singletons. The sample taken for sequencing was PBMCs. Every receptor here comes from a man aged 35 to 55 in good health and CMV-seronegative.

J is TRBJ1-1 and V is TRBV28; D is unclear. The ends were cut back, 7 bases at V and 0 bases at J, with 15 bases in the middle. This CDR3 is 15 amino acids long. Per germline, CDR1 MDHEN and CDR2 SYDVKM. In DNA form, the CDR3 reads TGTGCCAGCACCCAACGGGGAGACCTGAACACTGAAGCTTTCTTT. Amino acids: CASTQRGDLNTEAFF. The whole variable domain, remainder taken from reference TRBV28 and TRBJ1-1, is DVKVTQSSRYLVKRTGEKVFLECVQDMDHENMFWYRQDPGLGLRLIYFSYDVKMKEKGDIPEGYSVSREKKERFSLILESASTNQTSMYLCASTQRGDLNTEAFFGQGTRLTVV.

The chain recombines TRBV11-2 with TRBJ2-7, with D maybe TRBD1 (6 bases). The V and J ends lost 1 base and 3 bases respectively, with 13 bases between them. The CDR3 loop spans 15 amino acids. In germline, CDR1 is SGHAT, CDR2 FQNNGV. The chain's CDR3 is CASSLGAGDRYEQYF. In nucleotides, the CDR3 is TGTGCCAGCAGCTTAGGGGCAGGGGACCGCTACGAGCAGTACTTC.

The chain joins TRBV29-1 to TRBJ2-7, with a weak D call TRBD2 (5 bases). CDR3 size: 12 residues. The V end was cut by 5 bases, the J end by 3 bases, with 11 bases between. Germline V gene lookup returns CDR1 SQVTM and CDR2 ANQGSEA. The CDR3 DNA is TGCAGCGTTTCCCAGCGGAACTACGAGCAGTACTTC. The encoded protein is CSVSQRNYEQYF.

The chain is built from TRBV29-1 and TRBJ1-2; D is uncertain. The CDR3 has 13 residues. The germline V gene encodes CDR1 SQVTM and CDR2 ANQGSEA. The CDR3 nucleotides read TGCACCTCCGTCGGGATGGGGTCTCAGGGCTACACCTTC. It codes for CTSVGMGSQGYTF.

The V and J genes are TRBV28 and TRBJ1-3, with a weak D call TRBD1 (5 bases). Germline V gene data show CDR1 as MDHEN and CDR2 as SYDVKM. Trimming pared 5 bases from V and 0 bases from J, leaving 14 bases between. The CDR3 consists of 16 residues. CDR3 in DNA: TGTGCCAGCAGTCCCTCCGACAGAACCTCTGGAAACACCATATATTTT. It is translated as CASSPSDRTSGNTIYF.

This chain connects TRBV4-3 to TRBJ1-2; 9 bases are a match to TRBD1. The CDR3 extends over 15 amino acids. The germline CDR1 and CDR2 sequences are LGHNA and YSLEER. The trim removed 0 bases at V and 5 bases at J, leaving 4 bases unmatched. The CDR3: CASSQDSGTGYGYTF. As DNA, the CDR3 is TGCGCCAGCAGCCAAGATTCCGGGACAGGGTATGGCTACACCTTC.

This clone appeared a few times. This chain links TRBV5-5 with TRBJ1-1; the D gene is possibly TRBD1 (5 bases). This CDR3 has 14 residues. Germline values: CDR1 SGHKS, CDR2 YYEKEE (reference sequence). Trimming cost V 3 bases and J 5 bases, with 14 bases left between them. In DNA, the CDR3 is TGTGCCAGCAGCTCCGGACACGTCGGGACTGAAGCTTTCTTT. It codes for CASSSGHVGTEAFF.

V usage is TRBV15 and J usage is TRBJ2-5; 11 bases are a match to TRBD2. Trimming at V came to 0 bases and at J to 5 bases, leaving 2 bases not matched to a gene. CDR3 length equals 15 residues. Per germline, CDR1 LNHNV and CDR2 YYDKDF (reference sequence). In DNA, the CDR3 is TGTGCCACCAGCAGAGATAGCGGGAGGGGTGAGACCCAGTACTTC. Its protein is CATSRDSGRGETQYF.

The rearrangement uses TRBV7-9 and TRBJ2-5, with 16 bases aligning to TRBD2. The length of the CDR3 is 18 residues. Germline V gives CDR1 SEHNR, CDR2 FQNEAQ (reference sequence). V gave up 4 bases and J gave up 1 base; unmatched junction bases: 6. Here the CDR3 reads CASSSPGLAGGSQETQYF. For the CDR3, the DNA is TGTGCCAGCAGCTCACCGGGACTAGCGGGGGGGTCCCAAGAGACCCAGTACTTC.

This sequence joins TRBV27 and TRBJ2-2; 8 bases map to TRBD2. V lost 6 bases and J lost 4; bases outside the gene matches: 7. This CDR3 region has 15 residues. Germline values: CDR1 MNHEY, CDR2 SMNVEV (reference sequence). The CDR3 DNA follows: TGTGCCAGCAGGGAGACTAGCGAGCTCACCGGGGAGCTGTTTTTT. It specifies CASRETSELTGELFF.

J is TRBJ2-7 and V is TRBV6-6; D ambiguous. Trimming removed 7 bases at V and 5 bases at J, with 24 bases between. Germline CDR1 reads MNHNY; CDR2 reads SVGAGI (reference sequence). The CDR3 consists of 16 residues. The CDR3 protein is CASTKPPPGVIDEQYF. The CDR3 coding sequence is TGTGCCAGCACCAAACCCCCCCCCGGTGTGATAGACGAGCAGTACTTC.

The gene calls are TRBV28 and TRBJ2-3; D uncertain. The V and J ends lost 5 bases and 4 bases respectively, with 10 bases between them. Germline CDR1 is MDHEN and CDR2 is SYDVKM. The CDR3 totals 13 residues. In DNA form, the CDR3 reads TGTGCCAGCAGTCCCCGAAGCCCAGATACGCAGTATTTT. Translating it yields CASSPRSPDTQYF. Filled out from reference TRBV28 and TRBJ2-3, the complete variable domain reads DVKVTQSSRYLVKRTGEKVFLECVQDMDHENMFWYRQDPGLGLRLIYFSYDVKMKEKGDIPEGYSVSREKKERFSLILESASTNQTSMYLCASSPRSPDTQYFGPGTRLTVL.

The gene calls are TRBV7-2 and TRBJ2-2, with 7 bases aligning to TRBD1. Germline V gene lookup returns CDR1 SGHTA and CDR2 FQGNSA. J gave up 0 bases and V 1 base, and 2 bases lay outside the gene matches. The CDR3 runs to 16 residues. The CDR3 reads CASSLEGTANTGELFF. CDR3 coding DNA: TGTGCCAGCAGCTTAGAAGGGACAGCGAACACCGGGGAGCTGTTTTTT.

The chain carries TRBV4-2 and TRBJ2-1; 11 bases agree with TRBD2. This CDR3 contains 16 residues. V was pared by 1 base and J by 10 bases, with 9 bases of the junction left unmatched. In germline, CDR1 is LGHNA, CDR2 YNFKEQ. The CDR3 nucleotides read TGTGCCAGCAGCCAAGCTGATAGCGGGGGGGCAATCGAGCAGTTCTTC. Protein: CASSQADSGGAIEQFF.

The V gene is TRBV7-3, the J gene TRBJ1-1; TRBD1 matches 9 bases. This CDR3 comprises 15 residues. Germline CDR1 and CDR2: SGHTA and FQGTGA. Trimming took 5 bases from V and 1 from J; bases not matched to a gene: 5. The CDR3 spells CASSLTGGGNTEAFF. The CDR3 DNA sequence: TGTGCCAGCAGCCTTACAGGGGGCGGGAACACTGAAGCTTTCTTT.

This CDR3 is CASSPLQGGGELFF. CDR3 coding DNA: TGTGCCAGCTCACCGTTGCAGGGAGGCGGGGAGCTGTTTTTT. The chain is built from TRBV18 and TRBJ2-2; possible D gene TRBD2, 6 bases. The V end was cut by 3 bases, the J end by 7 bases, with 12 bases between. Germline CDR1 KGHSH, CDR2 LQKENI. This CDR3 is 14 amino acids long. Drawing the rest from reference TRBV18 and TRBJ2-2, the complete variable domain is NAGVMQNPRHLVRRRGQEARLRCSPMKGHSHVYWYRQLPEEGLKFMVYLQKENIIDESGMPKERFSAEFPKEGPSILRIQQVVRGDSAAYFCASSPLQGGGELFFGEGSRLTVL.

The rearrangement joins TRBV4-2 to TRBJ2-7; 9 nucleotides align to TRBD2. Germline trimming cut 0 bases from V and 2 bases from J; bases unmatched to any gene: 2. The CDR3 spans 15 residues. The V gene's germline CDR1 is LGHNA and CDR2 YNFKEQ. The CDR3: CASSQDLAGPYEQYF. CDR3 bases: TGTGCCAGCAGCCAAGATCTAGCGGGGCCCTACGAGCAGTACTTC.